What follows is one TCR beta chain and its context. This clone was recorded a few times. The antigen it recognizes is unknown. No qualities accompany the bases; no much larger clone lies one base away. These data belong to a study of blood T cell repertoires in COVID-19 (dated by TCRdb to about 2020). Turning to the overall study: The collaborator samples originated in the United States, Italy and Spain and spanned the acute and convalescent phases of COVID-19. The prospective study material was composed of cDNA or gDNA derived from T cells, B-cell-depleted T cells, or PBMCs. Deeply sampled blood TCRbeta repertoires from subjects exposed to, actively infected with, or recovered from COVID-19 were included in the dataset. The repertoires were released in a freely available public database intended as a resource for research on the immune response to SARS-CoV-2. Samples were obtained from the ongoing ImmuneRACE study (first 160 participants) and from 1,000 to 1,500 subjects provided by 6 global collaborators. Sample metadata almost always included a de-identified subject ID, COVID-19 status, age in years and sex. Where available, HLA class I and class II types were taken from metadata supplied by the sample provider and were not determined by assay-based typing.

Overall results and qualifications from the work: The quantity of clinical and demographic metadata differed by source and by participant and was supplied without curation.

At one collaborating source in Seattle, patients were enrolled during active infection and were followed longitudinally through the course of disease. Whole blood was collected in K2EDTA tubes by collaborating institutions according to the institutions' own protocols. Collaborator samples were shipped for TCRbeta analysis as frozen whole blood, isolated PBMCs, or DNA extracted from either sample type. TCRbeta CDR3 regions were amplified from genomic DNA using the immunoSEQ Assay, a bias-controlled multiplex PCR. For the original study's pipeline: Within the assay, amplification of reference gene primers was used to estimate how many nucleated cells each sample contained. Sequence reads were collapsed and filtered to measure the absolute abundance of every unique TCRbeta CDR3 rearrangement. Productive Simpson clonality was computed per sample as the square root of Simpson's diversity index over productive rearrangements. Not all clones reach the TCRdb copy of this immuneACCESS table, which keeps in-frame sequences only. Checked studies attribute under half of the gap to unresolved V genes and leave the rest unexplained. For V, J and clone size, that table is used; D and trimming come from the DNA. The sample records over 200,000 clones, about nine tenths of which are singletons. 11% of the sample comes from the top ten.

The CDR3 has 18 amino acids, counting the end cysteine and phenylalanine. Only the CDR3 region is kept as DNA, spanning 54 bases read in frame from base 1. V ends up 7 bases short and J 1 base short, with an unmatched junction base count of 18. Looking up the germline V gene (reference sequence) yields CDR1 SEHNR and CDR2 FQNEAQ. The TCR comes from a man between 45 and 60 years old with COVID-19, enrolled during active disease. This chain joins TRBV7-9 to TRBJ1-2; TRBD1 agrees with 7 junctional bases. Material: peripheral blood. CDR3 protein: CASTDNRDSQLINYGYTF. Read as DNA, the sequence is TGTGCCAGCACCGACAACCGGGACAGCCAACTTATTAACTATGGCTACACCTTC.